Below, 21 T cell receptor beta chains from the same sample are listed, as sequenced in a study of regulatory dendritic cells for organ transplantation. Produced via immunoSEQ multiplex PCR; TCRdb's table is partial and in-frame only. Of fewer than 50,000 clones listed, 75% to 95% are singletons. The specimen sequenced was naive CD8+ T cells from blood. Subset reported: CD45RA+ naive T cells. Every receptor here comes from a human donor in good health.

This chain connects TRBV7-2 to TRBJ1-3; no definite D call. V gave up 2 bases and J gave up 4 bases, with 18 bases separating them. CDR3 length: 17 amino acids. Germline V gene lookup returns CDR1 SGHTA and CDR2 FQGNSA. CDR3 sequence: CASSLNSVSISGNTIYF. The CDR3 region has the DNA TGTGCCAGCAGCTTAAATTCGGTCAGCATCTCCGGAAACACCATATATTTT.

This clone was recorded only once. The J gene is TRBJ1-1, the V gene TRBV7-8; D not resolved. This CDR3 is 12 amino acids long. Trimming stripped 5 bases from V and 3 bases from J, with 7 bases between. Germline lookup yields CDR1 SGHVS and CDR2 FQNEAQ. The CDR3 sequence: CASSADYTEAFF. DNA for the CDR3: TGTGCCAGCAGCGCGGACTACACTGAAGCTTTCTTT.

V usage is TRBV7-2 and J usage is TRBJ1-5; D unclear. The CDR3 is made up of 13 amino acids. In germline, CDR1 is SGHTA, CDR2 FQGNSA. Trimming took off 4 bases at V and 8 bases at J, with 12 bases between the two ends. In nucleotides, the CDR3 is TGTGCCAGCAGCTGGGTGTTGGGGAAGCCCCAGCATTTT. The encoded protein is CASSWVLGKPQHF.

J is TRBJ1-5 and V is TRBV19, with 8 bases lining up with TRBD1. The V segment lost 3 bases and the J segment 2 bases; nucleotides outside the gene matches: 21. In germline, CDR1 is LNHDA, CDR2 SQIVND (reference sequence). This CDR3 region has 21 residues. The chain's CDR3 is CASSIGSGQGVLYGRNQPQHF. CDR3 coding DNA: TGTGCCAGTAGTATCGGTTCTGGACAGGGAGTCTTGTACGGCCGCAATCAGCCCCAGCATTTT.

The CDR3 DNA reads TGTGCCAGCAGCCCCCCGTGGACTGACAGTGTGGCTTTCTTT. It specifies CASSPPWTDSVAFF. V gene TRBV11-2 combines with J gene TRBJ1-1; maybe TRBD1 (5 bases). Trimming removed 5 bases at V and 11 bases at J, with 21 bases between. This CDR3 comprises 14 residues. Germline CDR1 and CDR2: SGHAT and FQNNGV. Full variable domain (missing parts from reference TRBV11-2 and TRBJ1-1): EAGVAQSPRYKIIEKRQSVAFWCNPISGHATLYWYQQILGQGPKLLIQFQNNGVVDDSQLPKDRFSAERLKGVDSTLKIQPAKLEDSAVYLCASSPPWTDSVAFFGQGTRLTVV.

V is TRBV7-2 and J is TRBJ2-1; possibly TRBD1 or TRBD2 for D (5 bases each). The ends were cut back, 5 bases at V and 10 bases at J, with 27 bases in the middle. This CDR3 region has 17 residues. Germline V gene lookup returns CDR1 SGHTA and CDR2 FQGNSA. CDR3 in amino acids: CASSERGVASPSSEQFF. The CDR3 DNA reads TGTGCCAGCAGCGAAAGAGGGGTGGCTAGCCCCTCCTCAGAGCAGTTCTTC.

CDR3 in amino acids: CATSGSSGNTIYF. The CDR3 DNA follows: TGTGCCACCAGCGGTAGTTCTGGAAACACCATATATTTT. The J gene is TRBJ1-3, the V gene TRBV15; D uncertain. The CDR3 is 13 amino acids. Trimming left V 5 bases short and J 1 base short, with 6 bases between. Germline V gene sequence: CDR1 LNHNV, CDR2 YYDKDF (reference sequence).

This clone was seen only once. CDR3 sequence (DNA): TGTGCCAGCAGCGTAGGTCGATTGGGGTACGAGCAGTACTTC. Its translation is CASSVGRLGYEQYF. V and J are TRBV9 and TRBJ2-7; unclear D gene. The V end lost 0 bases, the J end lost 4 bases, and 11 bases lay between the germline ends. This CDR3 has 14 residues. Germline V gene sequence: CDR1 SGDLS, CDR2 YYNGEE.

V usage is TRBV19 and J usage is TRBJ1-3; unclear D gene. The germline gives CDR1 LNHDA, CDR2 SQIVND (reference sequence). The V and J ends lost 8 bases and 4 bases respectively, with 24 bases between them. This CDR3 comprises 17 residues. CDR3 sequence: CASFGVSVRAVGNTIYF. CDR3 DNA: TGTGCCAGTTTTGGAGTTTCCGTGAGGGCAGTCGGAAACACCATATATTTT.

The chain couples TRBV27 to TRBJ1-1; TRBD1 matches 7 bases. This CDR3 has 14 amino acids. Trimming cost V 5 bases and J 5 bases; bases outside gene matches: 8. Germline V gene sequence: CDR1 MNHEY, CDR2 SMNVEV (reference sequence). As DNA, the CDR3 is TGTGCCAGCAGTCTGGCTAAGGGGGCAACTGAAGCTTTCTTT. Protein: CASSLAKGATEAFF.

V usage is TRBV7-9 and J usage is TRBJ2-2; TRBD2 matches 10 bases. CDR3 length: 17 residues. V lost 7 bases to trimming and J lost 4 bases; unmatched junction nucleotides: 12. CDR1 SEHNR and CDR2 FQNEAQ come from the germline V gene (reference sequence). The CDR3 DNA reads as TGTGCCAGCACCCCTAAACCCCGGACTAGCGGCACCGGGGAGCTGTTTTTT. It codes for CASTPKPRTSGTGELFF.

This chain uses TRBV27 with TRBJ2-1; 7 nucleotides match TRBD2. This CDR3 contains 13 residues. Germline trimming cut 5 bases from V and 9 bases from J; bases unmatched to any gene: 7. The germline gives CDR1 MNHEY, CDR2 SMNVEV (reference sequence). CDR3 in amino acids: CASSHGRRAEQFF. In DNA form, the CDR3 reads TGTGCCAGCAGTCACGGGAGGAGGGCTGAGCAGTTCTTC.

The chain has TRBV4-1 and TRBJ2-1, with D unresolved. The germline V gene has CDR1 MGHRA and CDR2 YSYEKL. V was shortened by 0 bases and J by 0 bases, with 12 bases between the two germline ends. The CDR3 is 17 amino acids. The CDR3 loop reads CASSQEVSRSSYNEQFF. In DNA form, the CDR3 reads TGCGCCAGCAGCCAAGAAGTTAGCCGGAGCTCCTACAATGAGCAGTTCTTC.

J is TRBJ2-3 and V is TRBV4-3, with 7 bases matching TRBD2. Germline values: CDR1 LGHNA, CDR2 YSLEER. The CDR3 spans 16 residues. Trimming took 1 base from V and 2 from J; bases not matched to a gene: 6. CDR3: CASSQALADDTDTQYF. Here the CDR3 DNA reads TGCGCCAGCAGCCAAGCGCTAGCGGATGACACAGATACGCAGTATTTT.

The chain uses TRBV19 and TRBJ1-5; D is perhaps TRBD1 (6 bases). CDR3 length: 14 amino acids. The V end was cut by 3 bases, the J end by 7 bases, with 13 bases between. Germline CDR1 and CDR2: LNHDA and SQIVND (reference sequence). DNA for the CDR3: TGTGCCAGTAGTATTAGGGACATCGGGCAGCCCCAGCATTTT. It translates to CASSIRDIGQPQHF. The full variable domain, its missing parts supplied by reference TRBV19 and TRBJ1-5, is DGGITQSPKYLFRKEGQNVTLSCEQNLNHDAMYWYRQDPGQGLRLIYYSQIVNDFQKGDIAEGYSVSREKKESFPLTVTSAQKNPTAFYLCASSIRDIGQPQHFGDGTRLSIL.

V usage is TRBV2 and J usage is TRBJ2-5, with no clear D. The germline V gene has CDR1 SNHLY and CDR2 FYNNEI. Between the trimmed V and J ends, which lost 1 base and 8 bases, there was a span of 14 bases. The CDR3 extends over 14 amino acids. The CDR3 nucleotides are TGTGCCAGCAGTGAAGAGGTCCGACCAATAACCCAGTACTTC. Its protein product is CASSEEVRPITQYF.

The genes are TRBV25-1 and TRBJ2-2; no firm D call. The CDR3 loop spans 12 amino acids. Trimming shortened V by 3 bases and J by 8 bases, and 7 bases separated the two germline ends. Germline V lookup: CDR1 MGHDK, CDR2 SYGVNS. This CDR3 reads CASSEGRGELFF. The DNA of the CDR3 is TGTGCCAGCAGTGAGGGTCGTGGGGAGCTGTTTTTT.

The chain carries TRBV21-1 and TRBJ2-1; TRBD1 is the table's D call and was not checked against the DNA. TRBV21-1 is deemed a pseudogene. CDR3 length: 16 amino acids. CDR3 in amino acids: CASKVSGQGLRNEQFF. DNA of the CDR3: TGTGCCAGCAAGGTATCGGGACAGGGGTTGAGGAATGAGCAGTTCTTC.

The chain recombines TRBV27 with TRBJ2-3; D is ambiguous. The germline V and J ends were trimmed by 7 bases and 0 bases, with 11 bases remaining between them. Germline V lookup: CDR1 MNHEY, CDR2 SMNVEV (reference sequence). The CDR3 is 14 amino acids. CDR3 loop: CASKLLISTDTQYF. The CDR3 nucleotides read TGTGCCAGCAAGTTACTAATTAGCACAGATACGCAGTATTTT.

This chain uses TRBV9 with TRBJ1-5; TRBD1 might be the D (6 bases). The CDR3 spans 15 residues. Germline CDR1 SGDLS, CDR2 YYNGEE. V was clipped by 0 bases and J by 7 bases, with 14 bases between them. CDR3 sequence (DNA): TGTGCCAGCAGCGTAGGTGAGGGGGTAAGACAGCCCCAGCATTTT. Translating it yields CASSVGEGVRQPQHF.

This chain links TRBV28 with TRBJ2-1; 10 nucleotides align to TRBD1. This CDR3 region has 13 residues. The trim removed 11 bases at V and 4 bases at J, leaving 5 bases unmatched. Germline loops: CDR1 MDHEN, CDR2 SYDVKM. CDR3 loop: CAAGQGLYNEQFF. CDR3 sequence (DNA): TGTGCCGCGGGACAGGGGCTTTACAATGAGCAGTTCTTC.